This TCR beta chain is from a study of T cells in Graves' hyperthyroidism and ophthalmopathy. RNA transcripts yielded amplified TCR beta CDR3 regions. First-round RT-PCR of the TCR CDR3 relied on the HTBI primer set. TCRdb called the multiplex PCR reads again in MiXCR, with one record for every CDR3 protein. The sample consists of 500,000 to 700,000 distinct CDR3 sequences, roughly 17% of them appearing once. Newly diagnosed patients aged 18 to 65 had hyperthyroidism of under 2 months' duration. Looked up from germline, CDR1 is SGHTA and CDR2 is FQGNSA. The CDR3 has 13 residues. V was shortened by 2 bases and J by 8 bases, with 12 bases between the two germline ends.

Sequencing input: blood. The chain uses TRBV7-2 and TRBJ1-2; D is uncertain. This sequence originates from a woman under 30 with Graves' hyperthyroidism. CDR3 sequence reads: CASSLNGGRGYTF. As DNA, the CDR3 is TGTGCCAGCAGCTTAAACGGAGGGAGAGGCTACACCTTC.